This TCR beta chain stems from a study of T-cell memory formation after mild COVID-19. Constant-segment primers served in 5'RACE that generated TCR alpha and TCR beta cDNA libraries bearing sample barcodes and UMIs. TCRdb reprocessed the 5' RACE reads via MiXCR and lists one record per CDR3 protein. The table has approximately 290,000 distinct CDR3 sequences, approximately 8% seen once. Broader study findings: Later expanders leaned toward CD4+, whereas clones contracting from day 15 to 85 were balanced CD4/CD8.

The CDR3 loop spans 15 amino acids. V was trimmed by 0 bases and J by 2 bases, leaving 10 bases between them. CDR1 and CDR2 (germline): LGHNA, YNFKEQ. As to this clonotype: The target antigen is unknown.

Material: PBMCs or a T cell subset sorted from them (not recorded which). This clonotype was sampled from a man between 18 and 29 years old who had mild COVID-19 (a few samples of this study predate the infection). Cell type and time point are not known. The J gene is TRBJ1-1, the V gene TRBV4-2; no reliable D call. The CDR3 sequence: CASSQDTAGNTEAFF. CDR3 bases: TGTGCCAGCAGCCAAGATACGGCGGGTAACACTGAAGCTTTCTTT.